In its sample, the clone carrying this TCR beta chain is medium-sized. Germline V gene lookup returns CDR1 SEHNR and CDR2 FQNEAQ (reference sequence). V was cut by 1 base and J by 4 bases, with 12 bases left in between. This CDR3 has 15 residues. This sample was included in a study of molecular identifiers for immune sequencing clone quantification. Libraries used roughly 18,000 to 1,100,000 sorted naive CD8 T cells and 10%, 30% or 50% RNA input. In TCRdb, the PCR reads were re-called with MiXCR into one record per CDR3 protein. This table holds fewer than 30,000 distinct CDR3 sequences, 17% found once.

The origin of this receptor is a human donor in good health. Some libraries in this study had Jurkat cell RNA spiked in. The chain has TRBV7-9 and TRBJ2-3, with D possibly TRBD1 on 5 matching bases. Material: naive CD8+ T cells from blood, with Jurkat cell RNA spiked in. Noted subset: FACS-sorted CD8+CD4-CCR7+CD45RA+ naive T cells. In DNA form, the CDR3 reads TGTGCCAGCAGCTTAGTGTTGGGGCTCTCAGATACGCAGTATTTT. Its translation: CASSLVLGLSDTQYF.